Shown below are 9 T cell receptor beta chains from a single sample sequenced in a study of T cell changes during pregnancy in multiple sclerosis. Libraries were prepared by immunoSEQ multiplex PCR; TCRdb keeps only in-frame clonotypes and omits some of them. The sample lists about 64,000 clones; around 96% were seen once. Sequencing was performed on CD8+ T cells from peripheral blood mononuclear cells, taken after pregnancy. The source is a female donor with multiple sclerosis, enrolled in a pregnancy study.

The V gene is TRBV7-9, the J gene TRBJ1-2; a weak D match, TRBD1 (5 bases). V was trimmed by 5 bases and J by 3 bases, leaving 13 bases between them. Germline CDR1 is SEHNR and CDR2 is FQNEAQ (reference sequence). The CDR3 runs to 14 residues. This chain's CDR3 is CASSHPDSYYGYTF. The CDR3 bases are TGTGCCAGCAGCCACCCAGACAGCTACTATGGCTACACCTTC.

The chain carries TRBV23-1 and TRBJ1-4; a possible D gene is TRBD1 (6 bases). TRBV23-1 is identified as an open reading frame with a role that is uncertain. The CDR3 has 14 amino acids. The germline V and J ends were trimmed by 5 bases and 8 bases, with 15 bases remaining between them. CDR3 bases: TGCGCCAGCAGTACCCGGGACAAAAACGAAAAACTGTTTTTT. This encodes CASSTRDKNEKLFF.

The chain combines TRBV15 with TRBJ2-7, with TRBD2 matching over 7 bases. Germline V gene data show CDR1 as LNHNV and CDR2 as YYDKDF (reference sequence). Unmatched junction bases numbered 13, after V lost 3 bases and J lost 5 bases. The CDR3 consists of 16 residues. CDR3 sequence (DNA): TGTGCCACCAGCAGGCTCGGGGGGTTGGGGGAGGACGAGCAGTACTTC. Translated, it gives CATSRLGGLGEDEQYF.

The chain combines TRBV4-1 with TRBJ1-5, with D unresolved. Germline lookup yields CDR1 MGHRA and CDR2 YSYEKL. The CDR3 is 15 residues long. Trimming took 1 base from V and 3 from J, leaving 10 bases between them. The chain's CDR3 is CASSQVASLNQPQHF. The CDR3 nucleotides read TGCGCCAGCAGCCAAGTAGCCAGCCTCAATCAGCCCCAGCATTTT.

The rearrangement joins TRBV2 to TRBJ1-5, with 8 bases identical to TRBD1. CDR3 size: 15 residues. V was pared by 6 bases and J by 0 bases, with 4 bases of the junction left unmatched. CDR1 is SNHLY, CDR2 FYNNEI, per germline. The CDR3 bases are TGTGCCAGCAGAGGACAGGGATATAGCAATCAGCCCCAGCATTTT. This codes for CASRGQGYSNQPQHF.

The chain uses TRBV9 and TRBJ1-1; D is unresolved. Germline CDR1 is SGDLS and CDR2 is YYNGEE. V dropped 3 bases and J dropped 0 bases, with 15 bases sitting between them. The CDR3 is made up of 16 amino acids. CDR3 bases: TGTGCCAGCAGCGAGCCCACCATGAATATGAACACTGAAGCTTTCTTT. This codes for CASSEPTMNMNTEAFF.

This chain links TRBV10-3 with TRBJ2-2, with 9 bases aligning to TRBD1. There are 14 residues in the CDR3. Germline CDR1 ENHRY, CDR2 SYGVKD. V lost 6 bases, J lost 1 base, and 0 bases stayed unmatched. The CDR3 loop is CAIRTGGNTGELFF. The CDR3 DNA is TGTGCCATCAGGACAGGGGGGAACACCGGGGAGCTGTTTTTT.

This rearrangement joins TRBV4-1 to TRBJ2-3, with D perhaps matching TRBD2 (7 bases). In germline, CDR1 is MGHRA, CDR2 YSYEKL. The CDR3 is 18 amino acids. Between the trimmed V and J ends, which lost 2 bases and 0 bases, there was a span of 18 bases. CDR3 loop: CASSQSIVGGVSTDTQYF. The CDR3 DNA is TGCGCCAGCAGCCAATCTATTGTAGGGGGGGTCAGCACAGATACGCAGTATTTT.

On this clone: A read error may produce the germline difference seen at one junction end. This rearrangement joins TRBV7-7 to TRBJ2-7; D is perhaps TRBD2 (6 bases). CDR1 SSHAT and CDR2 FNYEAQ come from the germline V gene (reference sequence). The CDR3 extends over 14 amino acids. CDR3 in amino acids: CASSFAGTLCEQYF. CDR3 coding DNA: TGTGCTAGCAGCTTCGCGGGAACTCTCTGCGAGCAGTACTTC.